This TCR beta chain was recovered during a study of cytotoxic CD8 clonotypes in ibrutinib-treated CLL. Study results and caveats: Clonality rose at ibrutinib response, held steady in sustained remission, and fell toward baseline at progression. Baseline values of clonality outstripped age-matched healthy donors and followed circulating CD8+ T-cell counts.

Germline V gene sequence: CDR1 SGHNT, CDR2 YYREEE (reference sequence). This CDR3 is built from 18 residues. V lost 0 bases and J 0 bases, leaving 13 bases between the germline ends. Here immunoSEQ multiplex PCR was the method, and the copy in TCRdb shows in-frame clones only, minus some. Seen here are roughly 24,000 clones, about 78% observed once, and the top ten hold 7% to 9.5%. With respect to this clone: Its antigen is currently unknown.

The sequence was obtained from a human donor with chronic lymphocytic leukemia. The chain has TRBV5-4 and TRBJ2-6; no definite D call. The material sequenced was PBMCs, taken before ibrutinib treatment. The CDR3 is CASSLDVLGLSGANVLTF. The CDR3, as DNA: TGTGCCAGCAGCTTGGATGTCTTGGGCCTCTCTGGGGCCAACGTCCTGACTTTC.